Listed here are 26 T cell receptor beta chains from one sample, sequenced in a study of T cell responses to AZD1222 COVID-19 vaccine. Clones were sequenced by immunoSEQ multiplex PCR, and TCRdb holds only the in-frame ones, with some missing. The data contain about 110,000 clones, 70% to 90% of them seen just once; the ten biggest clones take up over 12%. This specimen was peripheral blood, taken 28 days after the second AZD1222 dose. These receptors all stem from an adult who received the AZD1222 COVID-19 vaccine.

V is TRBV28 and J is TRBJ2-3, with 8 bases lining up with TRBD2. The CDR3 spans 15 residues. Germline lookup yields CDR1 MDHEN and CDR2 SYDVKM. V shed 4 bases and J 3 bases; nucleotides not matched to a gene: 6. The CDR3 nucleotides are TGTGCCAGCAGTTCGTCCGGGAGGGAAACAGATACGCAGTATTTT. Translating it yields CASSSSGRETDTQYF.

This clone has just one count. This rearrangement joins TRBV7-2 to TRBJ2-2; TRBD1 is a possible D gene (5 bases). The V and J ends lost 1 base and 8 bases respectively, with 11 bases between them. Germline CDR1 and CDR2: SGHTA and FQGNSA. This CDR3 has 14 amino acids. CDR3: CASSLGTPSGELFF. The CDR3 coding sequence is TGTGCCAGCAGCTTAGGGACACCTTCAGGGGAGCTGTTTTTT.

J is TRBJ2-3 and V is TRBV5-6; D gene uncertain. From germline, CDR1 is SGHDT and CDR2 YYEEEE. The CDR3 length is 16 residues. Trimming left V 0 bases short and J 1 base short, with 12 bases between. The CDR3 loop reads CASSLGGGQGTDTQYF. The CDR3 DNA reads as TGTGCCAGCAGCTTGGGGGGTGGGCAGGGCACAGATACGCAGTATTTT.

This clone was recorded only once. Here the CDR3 reads CASSLTTSSYNEQFF. For the CDR3, the DNA is TGTGCCAGTAGTTTGACTACGAGCTCCTACAATGAGCAGTTCTTC. This sequence joins TRBV19 and TRBJ2-1, with D possibly being TRBD2 (5 bases). There are 15 residues in the CDR3. Trimming shortened V by 5 bases and J by 0 bases, and 11 bases separated the two germline ends. The germline gives CDR1 LNHDA, CDR2 SQIVND (reference sequence).

V usage is TRBV27 and J usage is TRBJ2-7; D is possibly TRBD2 (5 bases). Between the trimmed V and J ends, which lost 3 bases and 2 bases, there was a span of 14 bases. Germline V gene data show CDR1 as MNHEY and CDR2 as SMNVEV (reference sequence). The CDR3 sequence is 15 residues long. CDR3 in amino acids: CASSLDFRYPYEQYF. CDR3 in DNA: TGTGCCAGCAGTTTGGACTTCCGGTACCCCTACGAGCAGTACTTC.

J is TRBJ1-2 and V is TRBV5-4, with 9 bases fitting TRBD1. Germline CDR1 is SGHNT and CDR2 is YYREEE (reference sequence). Unmatched junction bases numbered 11, after V lost 4 bases and J lost 7 bases. This CDR3 has 15 amino acids. The CDR3 coding sequence is TGTGCCAGCAGCGTCAAGGACAGGGGCGCTCCTGGCTACACCTTC. Residues: CASSVKDRGAPGYTF. Complete variable domain (other parts from reference TRBV5-4 and TRBJ1-2): ETGVTQSPTHLIKTRGQQVTLRCSSQSGHNTVSWYQQALGQGPQFIFQYYREEENGRGNFPPRFSGLQFPNYSSELNVNALELDDSALYLCASSVKDRGAPGYTFGSGTRLTVV.

V and J are TRBV7-9 and TRBJ1-3, with unresolved D. Trimming took 0 bases from V and 0 from J, leaving 6 bases between them. Germline CDR1 reads SEHNR; CDR2 reads FQNEAQ (reference sequence). CDR3 size: 15 residues. As DNA, the CDR3 is TGTGCCAGCAGCTTAGCAGGCTACTCTGGAAACACCATATATTTT. Amino acids: CASSLAGYSGNTIYF.

V is TRBV7-9 and J is TRBJ2-1, with TRBD2 matching over 7 bases. Germline V gives CDR1 SEHNR, CDR2 FQNEAQ (reference sequence). CDR3 size: 16 residues. The J segment lost 8 bases and the V segment lost 1 base, leaving 11 bases of the junction unmatched. The CDR3 nucleotides read TGTGCCAGCAGCTTAGTCGGACTAGTCCCCCGGGATGAGCAGTTCTTC. Its protein is CASSLVGLVPRDEQFF.

The V gene is TRBV11-3, the J gene TRBJ2-5; D gene ambiguous. This CDR3 is 14 amino acids long. Germline V CDR1 and CDR2: SGHNT, YENEEA. V was clipped by 1 base and J by 2 bases, with 8 bases between them. The CDR3 region is CASSLVSSQETQYF. The CDR3 DNA reads as TGTGCCAGCAGCTTAGTCTCCAGTCAAGAGACCCAGTACTTC.

The chain employs TRBV18 and TRBJ2-7; D gene unclear. The V gene's germline CDR1 is KGHSH and CDR2 LQKENI. Trimming pared 0 bases from V and 3 bases from J, leaving 9 bases between. This CDR3 region has 14 residues. The CDR3 DNA reads TGTGCCAGCTCACCACCAGGCAGCCTCTACGAGCAGTACTTC. This sequence encodes CASSPPGSLYEQYF.

This chain connects TRBV29-1 to TRBJ1-2, with 11 bases matching TRBD1. The CDR3 has 15 residues. V was clipped by 6 bases and J by 7 bases; unmatched bases: 13. CDR1 is SQVTM and CDR2 is ANQGSEA in the germline V gene. In DNA form, the CDR3 reads TGCAGCGTCTTCACCGGGACAGGGGGGACGAGTGGCTACACCTTC. This encodes CSVFTGTGGTSGYTF.

Of note for this clone: One end of the junction fails to match germline, which may point to a read error. This rearrangement joins TRBV24-1 to TRBJ1-2; possible D gene TRBD1, 6 bases. Germline V gives CDR1 KGHDR, CDR2 SFDVKD. The CDR3 extends over 14 amino acids. CDR3 DNA: TGTGCCACGAGTGATGCACTGGGGGCCTATGGCTACACCTTC. This encodes CATSDALGAYGYTF.

Details on this clone: As the CDR3 is not closed by the conserved phenylalanine or tryptophan, this likely results from a read error. Because the CDR3's place on the DNA is in doubt, the DNA is left out and the CDR3 is given as listed by TCRdb. This chain joins TRBV4-1 and TRBJ1-2; the D segment call TRBD1 is taken from the table without a DNA check. The CDR3 is 14 residues long, counting both termini. The germline gives CDR1 MGHRA, CDR2 YSYEKL. CDR3 sequence: CASSQDLVTGPPVH.

The chain has TRBV9 and TRBJ2-1, with 7 positions matching TRBD1. Looked up from germline, CDR1 is SGDLS and CDR2 is YYNGEE. V gave up 4 bases and J gave up 0 bases; unmatched junction bases: 4. The CDR3 runs 15 residues. The CDR3 loop reads CASSPQGDSYNEQFF. Written as DNA, the CDR3 is TGTGCCAGCAGCCCTCAGGGGGACTCCTACAATGAGCAGTTCTTC.

This chain joins TRBV5-1 and TRBJ1-2, with TRBD1 matching 9 bases. Germline loops: CDR1 SGHRS, CDR2 YFSETQ. V lost 0 bases and J lost 6; bases outside the gene matches: 18. The CDR3 has 19 amino acids. In DNA, the CDR3 is TGCGCCAGCAGCTTGGCCCAATACGCGAACCGGGACAGGGTAGATGGCTACACCTTC. Amino acids: CASSLAQYANRDRVDGYTF.

The chain joins TRBV19 to TRBJ1-1; TRBD1 matches 9 bases. With 3 bases clipped from V and 5 bases from J, the junction kept 4 bases outside the gene matches. The CDR3 consists of 14 residues. The germline V gene encodes CDR1 LNHDA and CDR2 SQIVND (reference sequence). The CDR3 loop is CASSILGQGTEAFF. Here the CDR3 DNA reads TGTGCCAGTAGTATCCTGGGACAGGGAACTGAAGCTTTCTTT.

This chain uses TRBV5-1 with TRBJ2-1, with D possibly matching TRBD1 (5 bases). The V gene lost 4 bases and the J gene lost 9 bases, with 14 bases spanning the gap. CDR3 length: 13 amino acids. Germline CDR1 is SGHRS and CDR2 is YFSETQ. The CDR3 DNA sequence: TGCGCCAGCAGCCCCGCGGAAAGGGGTGAGCAGTTCTTC. The encoded protein is CASSPAERGEQFF.

The gene calls are TRBV4-1 and TRBJ1-4; tentative D call: TRBD1 (5 bases). Germline CDR1 MGHRA, CDR2 YSYEKL. The CDR3 loop spans 15 amino acids. V was shortened by 4 bases and J by 7 bases, with 16 bases between the two germline ends. The CDR3 sequence: CASSRQSGIIEKLFF. CDR3 DNA: TGCGCCAGCAGCCGCCAGTCAGGGATCATTGAAAAACTGTTTTTT.

The chain employs TRBV5-1 and TRBJ1-1; D is perhaps TRBD1 (5 bases). The CDR3 extends over 13 amino acids. Trimming took 1 base from V and 2 from J, leaving 6 bases between them. The germline V gene has CDR1 SGHRS and CDR2 YFSETQ. Here the CDR3 reads CASSLRGNTEAFF. The CDR3 nucleotides read TGCGCCAGCAGCTTGAGGGGTAACACTGAAGCTTTCTTT.

This clone showed up just once. J is TRBJ1-5 and V is TRBV2; D gene ambiguous. V gave up 6 bases and J gave up 9 bases, with 30 bases separating them. CDR1 and CDR2 (germline): SNHLY, FYNNEI. This CDR3 comprises 18 residues. This chain's CDR3 is CASSPGEESGHLNGPQHF. CDR3 bases: TGTGCCAGCAGCCCTGGGGAGGAGAGCGGGCACCTAAATGGGCCCCAGCATTTT.

J is TRBJ2-7 and V is TRBV10-2; 7 nucleotides match TRBD2. Germline V CDR1 and CDR2: WSHSY, SAAADI. This CDR3 has 14 amino acids. V trimming: 4 bases; J trimming: 0 bases; junction bases outside the gene matches: 3. The CDR3 spells CASSVGGSSYEQYF. The CDR3 nucleotides read TGCGCCAGCAGTGTGGGCGGGAGCTCCTACGAGCAGTACTTC.

The chain carries TRBV2 and TRBJ1-1; D unclear. Trimming shortened V by 7 bases and J by 3 bases, and 18 bases separated the two germline ends. This CDR3 is built from 15 residues. CDR1 SNHLY and CDR2 FYNNEI come from the germline V gene. CDR3 sequence (DNA): TGTGCCAGCACATCAGTGGAGGTATTTTACACTGAAGCTTTCTTT. Translating gives CASTSVEVFYTEAFF.

The CDR3 DNA reads as TGTGCCAGCAGTTTACGTCCGGCCACAGATACGCAGTATTTT. Protein: CASSLRPATDTQYF. The genes are TRBV28 and TRBJ2-3; D not certain. Trimming took off 2 bases at V and 2 bases at J, with 8 bases between the two ends. Germline CDR1 MDHEN, CDR2 SYDVKM. The CDR3 extends over 14 amino acids.

The CDR3 here is CASSLWGTHGYTF. The DNA of the CDR3 is TGTGCCAGCAGTTTATGGGGGACCCACGGCTACACCTTC. V usage is TRBV27 and J usage is TRBJ1-2; TRBD1 might be the D (5 bases). The CDR3 extends over 13 amino acids. V was trimmed by 1 base and J by 8 bases, leaving 11 bases between them. Per germline, CDR1 MNHEY and CDR2 SMNVEV (reference sequence).

V and J are TRBV13 and TRBJ1-6, with D perhaps matching TRBD1 (5 bases). The V gene lost 2 bases and the J gene lost 7 bases, with 9 bases spanning the gap. Per germline, CDR1 PRHDT and CDR2 FYEKMQ (reference sequence). The CDR3 is 14 residues long. The CDR3 loop reads CASSLMQGNSPLHF. CDR3 nucleotides: TGTGCCAGCAGCTTAATGCAGGGAAATTCACCCCTCCACTTT.

This rearrangement joins TRBV28 to TRBJ2-1, with 9 bases identical to TRBD2. The CDR3 extends over 15 amino acids. The germline CDR1 and CDR2 sequences are MDHEN and SYDVKM. With 2 bases clipped from V and 2 bases from J, the junction kept 1 base outside the gene matches. This CDR3 reads CASSLSGRTYNEQFF. The DNA for the CDR3 is TGTGCCAGCAGTTTAAGCGGGAGGACCTACAATGAGCAGTTCTTC.